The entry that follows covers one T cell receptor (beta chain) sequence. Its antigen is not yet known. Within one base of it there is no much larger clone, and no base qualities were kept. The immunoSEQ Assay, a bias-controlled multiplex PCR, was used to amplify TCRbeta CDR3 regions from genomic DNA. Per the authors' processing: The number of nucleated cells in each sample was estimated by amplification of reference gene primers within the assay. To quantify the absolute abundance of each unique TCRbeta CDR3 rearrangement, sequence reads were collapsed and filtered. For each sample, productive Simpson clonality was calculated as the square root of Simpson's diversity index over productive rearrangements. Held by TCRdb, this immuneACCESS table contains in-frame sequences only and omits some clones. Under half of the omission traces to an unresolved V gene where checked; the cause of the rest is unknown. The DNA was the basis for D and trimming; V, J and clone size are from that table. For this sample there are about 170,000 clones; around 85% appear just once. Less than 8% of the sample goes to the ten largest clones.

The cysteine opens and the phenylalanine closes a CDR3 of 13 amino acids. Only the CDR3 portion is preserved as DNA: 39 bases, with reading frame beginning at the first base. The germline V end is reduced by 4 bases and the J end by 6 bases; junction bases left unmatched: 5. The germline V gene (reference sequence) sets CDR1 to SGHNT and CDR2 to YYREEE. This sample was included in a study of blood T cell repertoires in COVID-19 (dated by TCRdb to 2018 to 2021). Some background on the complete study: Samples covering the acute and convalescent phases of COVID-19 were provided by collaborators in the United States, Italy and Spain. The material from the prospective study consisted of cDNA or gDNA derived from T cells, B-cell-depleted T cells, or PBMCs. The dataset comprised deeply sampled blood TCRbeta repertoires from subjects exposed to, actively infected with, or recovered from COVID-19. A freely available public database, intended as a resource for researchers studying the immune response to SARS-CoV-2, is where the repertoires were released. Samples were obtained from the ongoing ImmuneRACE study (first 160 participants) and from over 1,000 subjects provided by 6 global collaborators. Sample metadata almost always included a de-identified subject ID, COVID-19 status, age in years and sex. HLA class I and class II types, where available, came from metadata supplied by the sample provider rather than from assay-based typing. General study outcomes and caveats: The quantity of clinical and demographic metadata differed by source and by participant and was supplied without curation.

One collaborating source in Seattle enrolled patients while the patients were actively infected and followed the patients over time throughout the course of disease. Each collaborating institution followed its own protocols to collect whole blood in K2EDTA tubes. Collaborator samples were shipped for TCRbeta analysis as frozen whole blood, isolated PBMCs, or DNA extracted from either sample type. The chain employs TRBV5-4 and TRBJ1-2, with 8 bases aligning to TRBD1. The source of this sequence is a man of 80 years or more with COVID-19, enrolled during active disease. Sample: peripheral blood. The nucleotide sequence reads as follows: TGTGCCAGCAGCCCGGACAGGGCTGATGGCTACACCTTC. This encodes CASSPDRADGYTF.